This T cell receptor beta chain was retrieved from a study of T cell repertoires in cytomegalovirus infection. Study information: Public TCR beta signatures marked donors with CMV infection and the matching HLA.

Remarks on this clonotype: What it binds is unknown.

General observations from the study: CMV-specific HLA-C-restricted TCR beta clonotypes dominated the ex vivo response. Frequencies of public TCR beta families were cumulated, and this identified carriers of CMV plus the relevant HLA.

Each CDR3 protein is one row after TCRdb ran MiXCR on the reads. The table shows approximately 750,000 distinct CDR3 sequences, with 35% to 45% occurring only once. Sequencing was done on a sample of PBMCs. This receptor was taken from a human donor in good health (CMV status not recorded). Some clones in this sample may be carry-over from other donors' samples.

The CDR3 region has the DNA TGTGCCAGCAGCGGCCCCTCCCAGGGGGTCCTTATCAGGGGCGAGCAGTACTTC. Residues: CASSGPSQGVLIRGEQYF. The rearrangement joins TRBV7-8 to TRBJ2-7; TRBD1 matches 7 bases. The CDR3 totals 18 residues. Germline CDR1 is SGHVS and CDR2 is FQNEAQ. The ends lost 5 bases at V and 6 bases at J; junction bases unmatched: 22.